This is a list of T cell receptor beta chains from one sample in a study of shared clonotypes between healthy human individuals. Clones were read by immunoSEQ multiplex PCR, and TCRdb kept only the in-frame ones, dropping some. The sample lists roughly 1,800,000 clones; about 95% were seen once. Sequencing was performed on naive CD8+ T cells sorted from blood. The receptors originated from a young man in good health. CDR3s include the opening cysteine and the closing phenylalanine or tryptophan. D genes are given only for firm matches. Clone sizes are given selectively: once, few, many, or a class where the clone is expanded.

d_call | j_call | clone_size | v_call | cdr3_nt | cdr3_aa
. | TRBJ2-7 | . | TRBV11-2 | TGTGCCAGCAGCTCGAGGACAATTTCCTACGAGCAGTACTTC | CASSSRTISYEQYF
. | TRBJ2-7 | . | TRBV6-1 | TGTGCCAGCAGTGACGGACGGACCTACGAGCAGTACTTC | CASSDGRTYEQYF
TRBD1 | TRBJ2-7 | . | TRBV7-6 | TGTGCCAGCAGCCGAAGACAGGGGTACGAGCAGTACTTC | CASSRRQGYEQYF
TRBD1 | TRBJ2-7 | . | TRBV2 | TGTGCCAGCATTTGGACAGGCGAGGGCTACGAGCAGTACTTC | CASIWTGEGYEQYF
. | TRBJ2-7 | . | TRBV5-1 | TGCGCCAGCAGCTTGGCTCCGAGGGACGAGCAGTACTTC | CASSLAPRDEQYF
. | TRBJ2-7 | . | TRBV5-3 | TGTGCCAGGACCTTGGAGGTGTACGAGCAGTACTTC | CARTLEVYEQYF
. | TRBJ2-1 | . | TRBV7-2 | TGTGCCAGCAGCCCCGGAGGGGGGGGCCGCGGCTCCTACAATGAGCAGTTCTTC | CASSPGGGGRGSYNEQFF
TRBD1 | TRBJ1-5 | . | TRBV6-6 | TGTGCCAGCAGTTACTGGGACAGGGGGTCTCAGCCCCAGCATTTT | CASSYWDRGSQPQHF
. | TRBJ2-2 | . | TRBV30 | TGTGCCTGGAGTGTATGGGACACCGGGGAGCTGTTTTTT | CAWSVWDTGELFF
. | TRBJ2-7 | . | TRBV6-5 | TGTGCCAGCAGTTCCGGGCTCTACGAGCAGTACTTC | CASSSGLYEQYF
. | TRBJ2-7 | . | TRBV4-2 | TGTGCCAGCAGCCAAGATAAAGGTTTCGAGCAGTACTTC | CASSQDKGFEQYF
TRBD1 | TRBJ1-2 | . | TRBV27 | TGTGCCAGCAGTTTTGGAAACAGGGGCGGCTACACCTTC | CASSFGNRGGYTF
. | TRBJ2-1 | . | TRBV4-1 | TGCGCCGCCAGGGGGGTGGGCTCCTACAATGAGCAGTTCTTC | CAARGVGSYNEQFF
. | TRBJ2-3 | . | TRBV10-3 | TGTGCCATCAGTGACCCCCCCAATCCGCAGTATTTT | CAISDPPNPQYF
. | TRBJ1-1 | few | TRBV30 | TGTGCCTGGACTAGAAACACTGAAGCTTTCTTT | CAWTRNTEAFF
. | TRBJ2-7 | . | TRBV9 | TGTGCCAGCAGCGCTGGCTCAGGTGCCTCCTACGAGCAGTACTTC | CASSAGSGASYEQYF
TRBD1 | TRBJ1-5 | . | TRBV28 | TGTGCCAGCAGTTTATTCCTTCGGACAGGGCATCAGCCCCAGCATTTT | CASSLFLRTGHQPQHF
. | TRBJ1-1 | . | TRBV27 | TGTGCCAGCAGTTTGGCGGGGGTAGGCACTGAAGCTTTCTTT | CASSLAGVGTEAFF
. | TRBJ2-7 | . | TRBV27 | TGTGCCAGCAGTTACCAGGGGACCTACGAGCAGTACTTC | CASSYQGTYEQYF
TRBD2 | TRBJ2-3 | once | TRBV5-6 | TGTGCCAGCAGCGGACTAGCGGGACCCCCCGATACGCAGTATTTT | CASSGLAGPPDTQYF
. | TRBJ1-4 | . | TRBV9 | TGTGCCAGCAGCACGCAGGGAAAGGATAATGAAAAACTGTTTTTT | CASSTQGKDNEKLFF
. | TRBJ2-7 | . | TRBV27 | TGTGCCAGCAGCGACAGGTTGGCATACGAGCAGTACTTC | CASSDRLAYEQYF
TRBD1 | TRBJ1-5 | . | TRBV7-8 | TGTGCCAGCAGCAAAAGACAGGGAGATCAGCCCCAGCATTTT | CASSKRQGDQPQHF
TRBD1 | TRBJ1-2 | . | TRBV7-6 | TGTGCCAGCAGCCCAGGGCAGGGGGCCTATGGCTACACCTTC | CASSPGQGAYGYTF
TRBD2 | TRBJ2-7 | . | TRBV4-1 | TGCGCCAGCAGCCCGCGCAACCCTGGACTAGATTTTCCGTACGAGCAGTACTTC | CASSPRNPGLDFPYEQYF
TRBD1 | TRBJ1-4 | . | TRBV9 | TGTGCCAGCAGCGTACAGGGGGAGAATGAAAAACTGTTTTTT | CASSVQGENEKLFF
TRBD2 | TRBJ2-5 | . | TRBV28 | TGTGCCAGCAGTCCCCGGACTAGCGGGGACGGGACCCAGTACTTC | CASSPRTSGDGTQYF
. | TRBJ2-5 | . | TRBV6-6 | TGTGCCAGCAGTTACTCCACCGAAGAGACCCAGTACTTC | CASSYSTEETQYF
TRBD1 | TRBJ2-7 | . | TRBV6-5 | TGTGCCAGCAGTTACTCTGTGACAGGGAGCTACGAGCAGTACTTC | CASSYSVTGSYEQYF
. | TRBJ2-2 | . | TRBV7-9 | TGTGCCAGCAGCTTAGTACCCTCGAACACCGGGGAGCTGTTTTTT | CASSLVPSNTGELFF
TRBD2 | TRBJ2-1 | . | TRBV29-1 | TGCAGCGTTGAAATACTAGCGGGAGGGAATGAGCAGTTCTTC | CSVEILAGGNEQFF
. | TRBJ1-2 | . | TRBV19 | TGTGCCAGTAGTATAGGTTTTGATCTAGGGGCCTATGGCTACACCTTC | CASSIGFDLGAYGYTF
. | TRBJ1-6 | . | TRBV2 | TGTGCCAGCAGTGATTCGGGGGTTTCCTCTTACTCCTATAATTCACCCCTCCACTTT | CASSDSGVSSYSYNSPLHF
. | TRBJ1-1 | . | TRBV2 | TGTGCCAGCACTCCTAGGGACACTGAAGCTTTCTTT | CASTPRDTEAFF
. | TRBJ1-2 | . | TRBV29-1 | TGCAGCGTTGCGAGTCTTGACAGAAGTTCCTATGGCTACACCTTC | CSVASLDRSSYGYTF
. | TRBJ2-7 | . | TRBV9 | TGTGCCAGCAGCCCAACCCCGGGGACATCTTACGAGCAGTACTTC | CASSPTPGTSYEQYF
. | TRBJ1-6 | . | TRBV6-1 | TGTGCCAGCAGTGAAATGGGAGACATGGGGGAATCCTATAATTCACCCCTCCACTTT | CASSEMGDMGESYNSPLHF
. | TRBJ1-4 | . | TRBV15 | TGTGCCACCAGCAGAGCCAGAGGAGGGTTTAATGAAAAACTGTTTTTT | CATSRARGGFNEKLFF
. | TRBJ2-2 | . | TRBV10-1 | TGCGCCAGCAGTGAGGGACGGGAGCTGTTTTTT | CASSEGRELFF
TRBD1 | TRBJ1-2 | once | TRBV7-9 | TGTGCCAGCAGCTCCCCGGGACAGGGCCCCAACTATGGCTACACCTTC | CASSSPGQGPNYGYTF
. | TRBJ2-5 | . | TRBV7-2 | TGTGCCAGCAGCTTACTGGCGGGTCAAGAGACCCAGTACTTC | CASSLLAGQETQYF
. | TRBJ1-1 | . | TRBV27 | TGTGCCAGCAGTTTCGGGCAAATGGCTTTCTTT | CASSFGQMAFF
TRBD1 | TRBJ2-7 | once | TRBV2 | TGTGCCAGCACCGATGGGACAGGGACCTACGAGCAGTACTTC | CASTDGTGTYEQYF
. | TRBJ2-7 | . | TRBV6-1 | TGTGCCAGCAGCGTACAGGGTTACGAGCAGTACTTC | CASSVQGYEQYF
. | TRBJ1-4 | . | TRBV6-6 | TGTGCCAGCGGGGACGATGAAAAACTGTTTTTT | CASGDDEKLFF
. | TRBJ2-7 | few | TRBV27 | TGTGCCAGCAGTTTACGGGGTCCCTACGAGCAGTACTTC | CASSLRGPYEQYF
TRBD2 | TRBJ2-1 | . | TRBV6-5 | TGTGCCAGCAGTTACGGGACTAGCGAGTTCTTC | CASSYGTSEFF